This is a list of T cell receptor beta chains from one sample in a study of shared clonotypes between healthy human individuals. The repertoire was sequenced with immunoSEQ multiplex PCR; TCRdb's copy has only in-frame clones and lacks some. The table lists roughly 1,800,000 clones, over 85% of them singletons. The sequencing sample was made of naive CD8+ T cells sorted from blood. The receptors were gathered from a man between 18 and 29 years old in good health. Each CDR3 is given with its conserved first and last residue.

V,J,CDR3
TRBV9,TRBJ2-1,CASSEETGNNEQFF
TRBV13,TRBJ2-7,CASSRQDRRAEQYF
TRBV7-8,TRBJ1-4,CASSLWMEKLFF
TRBV28,TRBJ1-2,CASSPGTELTYGYTF
TRBV2,TRBJ2-5,CASQFRGFETQYF
TRBV4-2,TRBJ2-3,CASSQESSGGPLVDTQYF
TRBV10-1,TRBJ2-2,CASSGNYNTGELFF
TRBV27,TRBJ2-1,CASGTGTSANNEQFF
TRBV5-4,TRBJ2-2,CASSLSFPGELFF
TRBV2,TRBJ2-7,CASTDGRSSYEQYF
TRBV10-2,TRBJ2-5,CASSDTLGSSGWETQYF
TRBV7-9,TRBJ1-2,CASSPYTTGALDYGYTF
TRBV5-1,TRBJ2-1,CASSLDETGGSNEQFF
TRBV7-3,TRBJ1-6,CASSLGNPVPGLPNSPLHF
TRBV7-9,TRBJ1-1,CASSATAISEAFF
TRBV4-1,TRBJ2-2,CASSRNRELFF
TRBV4-3,TRBJ1-1,CASSQYRVEAFF
TRBV5-1,TRBJ2-7,CALRGGYSYEQYF
TRBV28,TRBJ2-5,CASSSTFSGTYQETQYF
TRBV29-1,TRBJ1-2,CSVEGTGSYGYTF
TRBV18,TRBJ2-5,CASSRAGDPYQETQYF
TRBV6-1,TRBJ1-5,CASSASGTGGNQPQHF
TRBV6-1,TRBJ1-1,CASSEAWGGWTEAFF
TRBV30,TRBJ2-7,CAWSVRGSYEQYF
TRBV6-4,TRBJ2-1,CASSDRAGDEQFF
TRBV4-1,TRBJ2-4,CASSQERSGRNIQYF
TRBV6-5,TRBJ2-7,CASSYTGTGDEQYF
TRBV7-8,TRBJ2-7,CASSLAVKNYVPKFDEQYF
TRBV30,TRBJ1-6,CAWSVLGTGHNSPLHF
TRBV5-6,TRBJ2-1,CASSSDFYYNEQFF
TRBV4-2,TRBJ2-7,CASSQSLGTGDGSYEQYF
TRBV19,TRBJ2-7,CASSIDGLAGREQYF
TRBV4-3,TRBJ1-5,CASSQFRGANQPQHF
TRBV7-9,TRBJ1-1,CASSPDNTGNTEAFF
TRBV30,TRBJ1-2,CAWSVYDYGYTF
TRBV29-1,TRBJ2-5,CTLAAGPQYF
TRBV2,TRBJ2-5,CASSERGGTGTPETQYF
TRBV5-4,TRBJ2-5,CASSLASGGGETQYF
TRBV9,TRBJ2-2,CASSAPPGGELFF
TRBV6-5,TRBJ2-1,CASSSGTYISEQFF
TRBV19,TRBJ1-1,CASSLGTGTEAFF
TRBV7-9,TRBJ2-7,CASSFEGASYEQYF